One sample yielded the 23 T cell receptor beta chains listed below, sequenced in a study of T cell repertoires in cytomegalovirus infection. Each CDR3 protein is one row after TCRdb ran MiXCR on the reads. The top ten clones hold about 13% of a sample with 450,000 to 650,000 distinct CDR3 sequences, about 25% of them seen once. Sequenced input: PBMCs. These receptors all stem from a human donor in good health (CMV status not recorded). Some clones in this sample may be carry-over from other donors' samples.

V and J are TRBV4-1 and TRBJ1-1; D is unresolved. The germline V and J ends were trimmed by 0 bases and 0 bases, with 11 bases remaining between them. Germline CDR1 reads MGHRA; CDR2 reads YSYEKL. CDR3 length: 16 amino acids. The CDR3 sequence is CASSQDRLTVNTEAFF. CDR3 nucleotide sequence: TGCGCCAGCAGCCAAGATCGATTAACGGTGAACACTGAAGCTTTCTTT.

This clonotype was counted between two and nine times. This chain joins TRBV11-1 and TRBJ2-3; 14 bases map to TRBD2. The ends lost 4 bases at V and 7 bases at J; junction bases unmatched: 7. This CDR3 has 16 residues. The germline gives CDR1 SGHAT, CDR2 FQDESV (reference sequence). CDR3 in amino acids: CASSSGLAGVLNTQYF. The CDR3 nucleotides read TGTGCCAGCAGCTCGGGACTAGCGGGAGTGCTAAATACGCAGTATTTT.

This clonotype was counted at least ten times. V and J are TRBV7-2 and TRBJ2-4; no definite D call. Germline-derived CDR1 and CDR2 are SGHTA and FQGNSA. This CDR3 has 15 amino acids. V lost 0 bases to trimming and J lost 0 bases, with 6 bases between them. CDR3 residues: CASSLAALAKNIQYF. In DNA form, the CDR3 reads TGTGCCAGCAGCTTAGCAGCGCTAGCCAAAAACATTCAGTACTTC. Full variable domain (missing parts from reference TRBV7-2 and TRBJ2-4): GAGVSQSPSNKVTEKGKDVELRCDPISGHTALYWYRQSLGQGLEFLIYFQGNSAPDKSGLPSDRFSAERTGGSVSTLTIQRTQQEDSAVYLCASSLAALAKNIQYFGAGTRLSVL.

This clonotype was detected a few times. CDR3 bases: TGTGCCAGCAGCTTAGTCTCGGTCAAGCGGGGCTACACCTTC. Translation: CASSLVSVKRGYTF. The chain employs TRBV7-9 and TRBJ1-2; D is unclear. The ends were cut back, 1 base at V and 8 bases at J, with 14 bases in the middle. Germline lookup yields CDR1 SEHNR and CDR2 FQNEAQ (reference sequence). The CDR3 is 14 amino acids.

This chain joins TRBV30 and TRBJ2-2; 13 nucleotides line up with TRBD2. The germline gives CDR1 GTSNPN, CDR2 SVGIG (reference sequence). The CDR3 has 14 amino acids. Trimming removed 3 bases from V and 9 bases from J; junction bases left unmatched: 4. The CDR3 loop reads CAWRTSGGHRELFF. In nucleotides, the CDR3 is TGTGCCTGGAGGACTAGCGGGGGGCACCGGGAGCTGTTTTTT.

The chain employs TRBV7-2 and TRBJ2-1; the D is unclear. This CDR3 region has 12 residues. Germline CDR1 is SGHTA and CDR2 is FQGNSA. Deletions cut 6 bases from V and 8 bases from J, with 11 bases between. The DNA for the CDR3 is TGTGCCAGCAGTCCTAGTCCCGATGAGCAGTTCTTC. Protein: CASSPSPDEQFF.

This clonotype was observed at least ten times. The CDR3 region has the DNA TGTGCCAGCAGCTTAGCGCGGGGGTTGGGAGCCAAAAACATTCAGTACTTC. Residues: CASSLARGLGAKNIQYF. V and J are TRBV7-8 and TRBJ2-4, with 7 bases aligning to TRBD2. Germline trimming cut 0 bases from V and 0 bases from J; bases unmatched to any gene: 5. This CDR3 has 17 amino acids. Germline CDR1 is SGHVS and CDR2 is FQNEAQ.

This clonotype was counted ten times or more. The V gene is TRBV7-2, the J gene TRBJ2-5; 12 bases are shared with TRBD2. V shed 3 bases, J shed 4 bases, and the junction held 3 bases outside the gene matches. The CDR3 totals 15 residues. Germline V gene sequence: CDR1 SGHTA, CDR2 FQGNSA. For the CDR3, the DNA is TGTGCCAGCAGCTTCTCGGGACTAGCGGGAGAGACCCAGTACTTC. It encodes CASSFSGLAGETQYF.

This clonotype has ten or more counts. The CDR3 bases are TGTGCCAGCAGCCTCCCGGGACAGATCAATGAAAAACTGTTTTTT. Its protein product is CASSLPGQINEKLFF. This chain joins TRBV7-9 and TRBJ1-4, with 7 bases fitting TRBD1. This CDR3 is built from 15 residues. Looked up from germline, CDR1 is SEHNR and CDR2 is FQNEAQ (reference sequence). The junction had 8 bases not matched to a gene; V was cut back by 5 bases and J by 5 bases.

The V and J genes are TRBV7-4 and TRBJ1-2; 7 positions agree with TRBD1. The length of the CDR3 is 13 residues. J lost 6 bases, V lost 2 bases, and 3 bases had no gene match. Germline CDR1 and CDR2: SGHVT and SQSDAQ. The chain's CDR3 is CASSLLDRDGYTF. CDR3 coding DNA: TGTGCCAGCAGCTTACTAGACAGGGATGGCTACACCTTC.

This clonotype has more than one count but fewer than ten. The V and J genes are TRBV11-3 and TRBJ1-2; TRBD1 is a possible D gene (5 bases). Germline values: CDR1 SGHNT, CDR2 YENEEA. V was shortened by 5 bases and J by 4 bases, with 14 bases between the two germline ends. The CDR3 runs to 14 residues. The CDR3 DNA is TGTGCCAGCAGCCCCCGAGGGGAGACCTATGGCTACACCTTC. It yields the protein CASSPRGETYGYTF.

This clonotype has only a few counts. The gene calls are TRBV15 and TRBJ2-1; 16 nucleotides align to TRBD2. CDR1 is LNHNV and CDR2 is YYDKDF in the germline V gene (reference sequence). With V trimmed by 0 bases and J by 6 bases, 5 bases remained unmatched. CDR3 length equals 18 residues. CDR3 DNA sequence: TGTGCCACCAGCAGAGATCGGGGGACTAGCGGGAGGGGCAATGAGCAGTTCTTC. Protein: CATSRDRGTSGRGNEQFF. The complete variable domain, with remaining parts taken from reference TRBV15 and TRBJ2-1, reads DAMVIQNPRYQVTQFGKPVTLSCSQTLNHNVMYWYQQKSSQAPKLLFHYYDKDFNNEADTPDNFQSRRPNTSFCFLDIRSPGLGDTAMYLCATSRDRGTSGRGNEQFFGPGTRLTVL.

This clonotype has just a few counts. V is TRBV6-2 or TRBV6-3 and J is TRBJ2-2; TRBD2 agrees at 10 bases. Per the germline V gene, CDR1 is MNHEY and CDR2 is SVGEGT. There are 16 residues in the CDR3. The V and J ends lost 2 bases and 9 bases, in that order; junction bases with no gene match: 9. In DNA, the CDR3 is TGTGCCAGCAGTTACGATCCGACTAGCGGGTATCGGGAGCTGTTTTTT. It is translated as CASSYDPTSGYRELFF.

Only a few counts were recorded for this clonotype. The gene calls are TRBV6-5 and TRBJ1-1, with D tentatively TRBD1 (6 bases). V lost 8 bases, J lost 1 base, and 14 bases lay in between. From germline, CDR1 is MNHEY and CDR2 SVGAGI. CDR3 length: 14 residues. The CDR3 DNA follows: TGTGCCAGCGGGGGGCGGGGGGGGAACACTGAAGCTTTCTTT. It encodes CASGGRGGNTEAFF.

The chain carries TRBV7-6 and TRBJ2-5; 8 nucleotides line up with TRBD1. J lost 7 bases, V lost 4 bases, and 5 bases had no gene match. CDR3 size: 13 residues. From germline, CDR1 is SGHVS and CDR2 FNYEAQ. For the CDR3, the DNA is TGTGCCAGCAGCTCGGACGGGACAGGGACCCAGTACTTC. It translates to CASSSDGTGTQYF.

In this sample, this clonotype turned up a few times. This chain connects TRBV6-6 to TRBJ2-5; no clear D. The CDR3 length is 15 residues. Trimming took 0 bases from V and 5 from J, leaving 13 bases between them. Per the germline V gene, CDR1 is MNHNY and CDR2 is SVGAGI (reference sequence). Written as DNA, the CDR3 is TGTGCCAGCAGTTACTCGCCTTATCCGAGGGAGACCCAGTACTTC. Translated: CASSYSPYPRETQYF.

This clonotype was counted many times. The rearrangement uses TRBV6-2 or TRBV6-3 and TRBJ2-1, with 11 bases that match TRBD2. With 6 bases clipped from V and 7 bases from J, the junction kept 8 bases outside the gene matches. The CDR3 runs 15 residues. From germline, CDR1 is MNHEY and CDR2 SVGEGT. The DNA of the CDR3 is TGTGCCAGCAGAGTAGCGGGAGGGCCTCGGAATGAGCAGTTCTTC. Its translation is CASRVAGGPRNEQFF.

This clonotype was seen at least ten times. J is TRBJ1-1 and V is TRBV28, with 10 bases lining up with TRBD1. V trimming: 4 bases; J trimming: 10 bases; junction bases outside the gene matches: 15. The germline gives CDR1 MDHEN, CDR2 SYDVKM. The CDR3 is 16 residues long. CDR3 in amino acids: CASSSNRDRGGRGAFF. The CDR3 DNA reads TGTGCCAGCAGTTCCAACCGGGACAGGGGCGGGAGGGGAGCTTTCTTT.

Ten or more counts support this clonotype. The rearrangement joins TRBV6-1 to TRBJ2-3; possible D gene TRBD2, 5 bases. Germline lookup yields CDR1 MNHNS and CDR2 SASEGT. The CDR3 extends over 15 amino acids. V lost 11 bases and J 0 bases, leaving 18 bases between the germline ends. CDR3 coding DNA: TGTGCCGCCTCGAGTTACGGGATGAGCACAGATACGCAGTATTTT. Its translation: CAASSYGMSTDTQYF.

This chain uses TRBV12-3 or TRBV12-4 with TRBJ1-1; TRBD1 matches at 7 bases. V was pared by 4 bases and J by 0 bases, with 11 bases of the junction left unmatched. The CDR3 covers 17 residues. The CDR3 DNA reads as TGTGCCAGCAGTTCCCTCCAGGGGGTCCTCATGAACACTGAAGCTTTCTTT. Translation: CASSSLQGVLMNTEAFF.

In this sample, this clonotype turned up a few times. The chain combines TRBV7-2 with TRBJ2-7; 8 bases align to TRBD1. Germline values: CDR1 SGHTA, CDR2 FQGNSA. CDR3 length: 15 amino acids. V shed 4 bases and J 1 base; nucleotides not matched to a gene: 6. The CDR3 coding sequence is TGTGCCAGCAGCTCCTGGGACAGGCCATCCTACGAGCAGTACTTC. This encodes CASSSWDRPSYEQYF.

The chain has TRBV6-2 or TRBV6-3 and TRBJ2-7; D tentatively reads TRBD1 or TRBD2 (5 bases each). This CDR3 contains 13 residues. The germline gives CDR1 MNHEY, CDR2 SVGEGT. Between the trimmed V and J ends, which lost 2 bases and 2 bases, there was a span of 7 bases. The CDR3 coding sequence is TGTGCCAGCAGTTACGGGGGTACCTACGAGCAGTACGTC. Its translation: CASSYGGTYEQYV.

This clonotype came up a few times. The chain links TRBV6-1 to TRBJ2-6; 7 bases fit TRBD1. From germline, CDR1 is MNHNS and CDR2 SASEGT. V lost 6 bases, J lost 0 bases, and 11 bases stayed unmatched. The CDR3 has 18 amino acids. The CDR3 reads CASRLWTGASSGANVLTF. CDR3 nucleotides: TGTGCCAGCAGACTGTGGACAGGCGCTAGCTCTGGGGCCAACGTCCTGACTTTC.